This T cell receptor (beta chain) was sequenced during a study of CD8 T cells in ankylosing spondylitis. Study conclusions and caveats: Ankylosing spondylitis blood appeared to carry a characteristic TCR beta motif of roughly 8 highly homologous variants.

The V and J ends lost 6 bases and 8 bases, in that order; junction bases with no gene match: 12. In germline, CDR1 is ENHRY, CDR2 SYGVKD. There are 14 residues in the CDR3. This clonotype showed up many times. Its antigen remains unknown. By quantitative 5'-RACE with molecular barcodes, the TCR beta libraries were made. Each CDR3 protein gets one entry after TCRdb re-called the 5' RACE reads with MiXCR. Among around 490,000 distinct CDR3 sequences, about 5% were seen once, and the ten largest hold approximately 4%. This receptor was identified in a male donor with ankylosing spondylitis. The J gene is TRBJ1-2, the V gene TRBV10-3; 7 positions agree with TRBD1. What was sequenced was blood, either unsorted or a sorted T cell fraction (not recorded which). The CDR3 loop reads CAISHGQASVGYTF. DNA of the CDR3: TGTGCCATCAGCCATGGACAGGCTTCCGTGGGCTACACCTTC.